A selection of T cell receptor beta chains follows, all from one sample in a study of technical replicates of blood from a few donors. The method was immunoSEQ multiplex PCR; TCRdb's version includes in-frame clones alone and lacks a portion of them. The table records about 44,000 clones, about 96% of them present only once. The sequenced sample consisted of T cells isolated from PBMCs. Source of these receptors: a human donor in good health. The CDR3 runs from the conserved cysteine through the conserved F or W. D genes are given only for firm matches. Not every row has a clone size; where given, it reads once, few, many or a size class.

D: -
size: -
V: TRBV10-3
J: TRBJ2-7
CDR3: CAINALDRPTDEQYF
DNA: TGTGCCATCAACGCATTAGACAGGCCCACGGACGAGCAGTACTTC

D: TRBD1
size: once
V: TRBV5-6
J: TRBJ2-7
CDR3: CASSATGTGGYEQYF
DNA: TGTGCCAGCAGCGCGACGGGAACAGGGGGGTACGAGCAGTACTTC

D: TRBD1
size: -
V: TRBV5-1
J: TRBJ2-3
CDR3: CASSLLGQGTDTQYF
DNA: TGCGCCAGCAGCTTGTTAGGACAGGGGACAGATACGCAGTATTTT

D: -
size: -
V: TRBV15
J: TRBJ2-3
CDR3: CATSRAPLTPGTDTQYF
DNA: TGTGCCACCAGCAGAGCCCCCCTTACTCCTGGCACAGATACGCAGTATTTT

D: TRBD2
size: -
V: TRBV15
J: TRBJ2-3
CDR3: CATSRVSGRTDTQYF
DNA: TGTGCCACCAGCAGAGTTAGCGGGAGGACAGATACGCAGTATTTT

D: TRBD2
size: -
V: TRBV7-7
J: TRBJ2-1
CDR3: CASSLVAGGPYEQFF
DNA: TGTGCTAGCAGCTTAGTGGCGGGAGGGCCCTATGAGCAGTTCTTC

D: TRBD1
size: -
V: TRBV18
J: TRBJ2-7
CDR3: CASSPRDSTYEQYF
DNA: TGTGCCAGCTCACCTCGGGACAGTACCTACGAGCAGTACTTC

D: -
size: -
V: TRBV29-1
J: TRBJ2-1
CDR3: CSVDRVDEQFF
DNA: TGCAGCGTTGACAGGGTAGATGAGCAGTTCTTC

D: TRBD2
size: -
V: TRBV7-6
J: TRBJ2-7
CDR3: CASSLEPSGRYYEQYF
DNA: TGTGCCAGCAGCTTAGAGCCTAGCGGGAGGTATTACGAGCAGTACTTC

D: -
size: -
V: TRBV4-1
J: TRBJ1-1
CDR3: CASSQDVAGWSTEAFF
DNA: TGCGCCAGCAGCCAAGATGTCGCAGGGTGGAGCACTGAAGCTTTCTTT

D: TRBD1
size: -
V: TRBV14
J: TRBJ1-4
CDR3: CASSQQRQGNEKLFF
DNA: TGTGCCAGCAGCCAACAAAGACAGGGTAATGAAAAACTGTTTTTT

D: -
size: -
V: TRBV6-5
J: TRBJ2-3
CDR3: CASSYDGPPRYF
DNA: TGTGCCAGCAGTTACGATGGGCCTCCCAGGTATTTT

D: TRBD2
size: -
V: TRBV19
J: TRBJ2-7
CDR3: CASRSLAGPATYEQYF
DNA: TGTGCCAGTAGATCCCTAGCGGGACCCGCCACCTACGAGCAGTACTTC

D: TRBD1
size: -
V: TRBV6-5
J: TRBJ2-7
CDR3: CASAIRDRVNEQYF
DNA: TGTGCCAGCGCCATCCGGGACAGGGTGAACGAGCAGTACTTC

D: -
size: -
V: TRBV6-5
J: TRBJ1-4
CDR3: CASRPSYATNEKLFF
DNA: TGTGCCAGCAGACCCAGTTATGCAACTAATGAAAAACTGTTTTTT

D: TRBD1
size: -
V: TRBV4-1
J: TRBJ1-2
CDR3: CASSQDPRQGYGYTF
DNA: TGCGCCAGCAGCCAAGATCCGAGACAGGGGTATGGCTACACCTTC

D: -
size: -
V: TRBV4-3
J: TRBJ2-2
CDR3: CASSQRLNTGELFF
DNA: TGCGCCAGCAGCCAAAGACTGAACACCGGGGAGCTGTTTTTT

D: TRBD2
size: -
V: TRBV4-1
J: TRBJ2-1
CDR3: CASRGTSGSSNEQFF
DNA: TGCGCCAGCAGGGGGACTAGCGGGAGTTCTAATGAGCAGTTCTTC

D: TRBD2
size: -
V: TRBV5-8
J: TRBJ2-7
CDR3: CASSQRTSGNYEQYF
DNA: TGTGCCAGCAGCCAAAGGACTAGCGGGAACTACGAGCAGTACTTC

D: -
size: -
V: TRBV28
J: TRBJ1-5
CDR3: CASSLRQLNQPQHF
DNA: TGTGCCAGCAGTTTGCGACAGCTAAATCAGCCCCAGCATTTT

D: TRBD1
size: -
V: TRBV28
J: TRBJ1-4
CDR3: CASRIPDRGQEKLFF
DNA: TGTGCCAGCAGGATCCCGGACAGGGGGCAAGAAAAACTGTTTTTT

D: -
size: -
V: TRBV30
J: TRBJ1-1
CDR3: CAWSVGSPEAFF
DNA: TGTGCCTGGAGTGTGGGGAGTCCTGAAGCTTTCTTT

D: -
size: -
V: TRBV9
J: TRBJ2-1
CDR3: CASSGGQYNEQFF
DNA: TGTGCCAGCAGCGGCGGACAGTACAATGAGCAGTTCTTC